This TCR beta chain was sequenced during a study of graft-versus-host responses after intestinal transplantation. At the level of the study: Each patient got anti-thymocyte globulin induction, then tacrolimus and steroids for two to four years. Study-level findings and limits: Detected in recipient marrow were GvH clones, some of which were first observed in ileum or blood. Allograft clonal ratios (graft-versus-host to host-versus-graft) were high in patients who had graft-donor T cell macrochimerism.

Method: immunoSEQ multiplex PCR; TCRdb's copy keeps in-frame clones and lacks some. This repertoire shows approximately 60,000 clones, 90% found once; its top ten account for 1.5% to 2%. This CDR3 is built from 15 residues. Germline trimming cut 0 bases from V and 6 bases from J; bases unmatched to any gene: 2. Germline CDR1 reads SNHLY; CDR2 reads FYNNEI. To note about this clone: Its antigen is not identified.

The TCR comes from a human donor who was the organ donor for an intestinal transplant. The chain joins TRBV2 to TRBJ2-1; 10 bases are a match to TRBD2. The specimen comprised unstimulated CD8+ T cells sorted from spleen or lymph node cells, sampled before transplant. The CDR3 spells CASSEARLAGNEQFF. The CDR3 DNA follows: TGTGCCAGCAGTGAAGCCCGACTAGCGGGCAATGAGCAGTTCTTC.